Sequencing of this TCR beta chain was carried out in a study of post-analysis software for immune sequencing data. Study results and limitations: In patients, about 5 TRBV segments were more frequent than in controls, with TRBV5-6, TRBV5-1 and TRBV20-1 among them. Significantly decreased normalized Chao1 diversity was recorded for multiple sclerosis patients relative to controls.

Incorporated into the TCR beta cDNA libraries were unique molecular identifiers, which served to reduce PCR and sequencing biases. T cells numbering roughly 1 to 10 million yielded about 500,000 cDNA molecules. Each CDR3 protein gets one entry after TCRdb re-called the PCR reads with MiXCR. Among over 700,000 distinct CDR3 sequences listed, about 27% were seen once. This clonotype was detected only a few times. No antigen is known for it. From germline, CDR1 is SGHTA and CDR2 FQGNSA. The CDR3 consists of 14 residues. Trimming at V came to 5 bases and at J to 4 bases, leaving 6 bases not matched to a gene.

Sequencing used blood. This receptor was identified in a girl aged 10 to 17 with multiple sclerosis. This chain links TRBV7-2 with TRBJ2-7; 9 bases are shared with TRBD2. CDR3 nucleotides: TGTGCCAGCAGCCGGACGCGGGGGGGTTACGAGCAGTACTTC. Amino acid sequence: CASSRTRGGYEQYF.